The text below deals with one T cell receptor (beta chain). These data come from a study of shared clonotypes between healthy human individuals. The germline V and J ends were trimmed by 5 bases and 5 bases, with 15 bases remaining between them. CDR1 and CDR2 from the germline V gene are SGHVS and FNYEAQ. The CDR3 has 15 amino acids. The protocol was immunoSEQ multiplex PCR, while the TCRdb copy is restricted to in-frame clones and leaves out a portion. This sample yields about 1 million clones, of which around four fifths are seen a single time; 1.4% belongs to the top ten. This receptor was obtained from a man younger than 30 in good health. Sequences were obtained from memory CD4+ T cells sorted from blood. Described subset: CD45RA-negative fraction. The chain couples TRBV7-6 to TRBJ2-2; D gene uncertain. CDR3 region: CASSERDIGTGELFF. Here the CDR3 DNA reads TGTGCCAGCAGCGAGCGAGACATTGGGACCGGGGAGCTGTTTTTT. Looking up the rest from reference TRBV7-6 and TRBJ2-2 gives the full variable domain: GAGVSQSPRYKVTKRGQDVALRCDPISGHVSLYWYRQALGQGPEFLTYFNYEAQQDKSGLPNDRFSAERPEGSISTLTIQRTEQRDSAMYRCASSERDIGTGELFFGEGSRLTVL.